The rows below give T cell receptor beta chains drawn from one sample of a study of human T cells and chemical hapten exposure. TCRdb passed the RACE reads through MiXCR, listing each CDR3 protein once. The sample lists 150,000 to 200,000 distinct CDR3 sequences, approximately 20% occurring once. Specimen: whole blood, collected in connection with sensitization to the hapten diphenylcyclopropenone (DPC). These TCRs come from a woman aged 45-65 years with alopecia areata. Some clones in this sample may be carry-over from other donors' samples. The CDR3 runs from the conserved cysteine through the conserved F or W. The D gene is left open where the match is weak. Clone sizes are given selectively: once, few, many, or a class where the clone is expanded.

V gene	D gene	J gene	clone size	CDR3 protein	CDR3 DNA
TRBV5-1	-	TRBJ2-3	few	CASSQDAPRDTQYF	TGCGCCAGCAGTCAGGACGCTCCGCGGGATACGCAGTATTTT
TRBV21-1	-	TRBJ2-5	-	CASSKGRAVQETQYF	TGTGCCAGCAGCAAAGGGCGGGCGGTACAAGAGACCCAGTACTTC
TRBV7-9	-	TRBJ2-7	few	CASSAGSRNEQYF	TGTGCCAGCAGCGCCGGGTCTCGGAACGAGCAGTACTTC
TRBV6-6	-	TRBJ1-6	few	CASSPGGQNSPLHF	TGTGCCAGCAGCCCTGGGGGCCAGAATTCACCCCTCCACTTT
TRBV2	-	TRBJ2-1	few	CASSEVGLVYNEQFF	TGTGCCAGCAGTGAAGTAGGCCTTGTCTACAATGAGCAGTTCTTC
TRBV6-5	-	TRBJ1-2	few	CASSTTTGTDYGYTF	TGTGCCAGCAGTACTACCACCGGGACGGACTATGGCTACACCTTC
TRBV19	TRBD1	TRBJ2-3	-	CASSGTGARAQYF	TGTGCCAGTAGTGGGACAGGGGCTCGGGCGCAGTATTTT
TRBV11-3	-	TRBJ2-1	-	CASSLEPRGNHNEQFF	TGTGCCAGCAGCTTAGAGCCAAGGGGTAATCACAATGAGCAGTTCTTC
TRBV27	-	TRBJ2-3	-	CASSALDTDTQYF	TGTGCCAGCAGTGCTCTGGACACAGATACGCAGTATTTT
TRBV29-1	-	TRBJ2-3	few	CSSMAPPRTDTQYF	TGCAGCTCGATGGCCCCACCACGCACAGATACGCAGTATTTT
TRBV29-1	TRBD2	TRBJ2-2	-	CSALAGGVNTGELFF	TGCAGCGCACTAGCGGGAGGGGTCAACACCGGGGAGCTGTTTTTT
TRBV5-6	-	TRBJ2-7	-	CASSGWRLSYEQYF	TGTGCCAGCAGCGGGTGGCGACTAAGCTACGAGCAGTACTTC
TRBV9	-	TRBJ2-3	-	CASSVSVGGGNTDTQYF	TGTGCCAGCAGCGTAAGCGTGGGAGGCGGTAACACAGATACGCAGTATTTT
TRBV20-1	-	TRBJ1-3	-	CSAGQYSGNTIYF	TGCAGTGCTGGGCAATACTCTGGAAACACCATATATTTT
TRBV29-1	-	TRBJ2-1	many	CSVVRTYNEQFF	TGCAGCGTTGTTAGGACTTACAATGAGCAGTTCTTC
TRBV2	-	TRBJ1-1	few	CASNRGVESGTEAFF	TGTGCCAGCAATAGAGGGGTTGAGTCGGGCACTGAAGCTTTCTTT
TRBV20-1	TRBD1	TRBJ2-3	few	CSAILTGVATDTQYF	TGCAGTGCCATCCTCACAGGGGTGGCCACAGATACGCAGTATTTT
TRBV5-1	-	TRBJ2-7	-	CASSLAGTGAEEQYF	TGCGCCAGCAGCTTGGCCGGAACGGGGGCGGAAGAGCAGTACTTC
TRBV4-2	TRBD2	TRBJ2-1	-	CASSLTRGVGNEQFF	TGTGCCAGCAGCCTCACTCGGGGGGTGGGCAATGAGCAGTTCTTC
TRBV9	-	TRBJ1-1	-	CASSVSPGNTEAFF	TGTGCCAGCAGCGTATCCCCAGGGAACACTGAAGCTTTCTTT
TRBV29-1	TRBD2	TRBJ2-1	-	CSVVQIAGVSNEQFF	TGCAGCGTTGTCCAAATAGCGGGAGTTAGTAATGAGCAGTTCTTC
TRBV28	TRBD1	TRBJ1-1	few	CAAPPWGQGVVYTEAFF	TGTGCCGCACCACCCTGGGGACAGGGGGTGGTGTACACTGAAGCTTTCTTT
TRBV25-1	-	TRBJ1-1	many	CASSRNTEAFF	TGTGCCAGCAGCCGGAACACTGAAGCTTTCTTT
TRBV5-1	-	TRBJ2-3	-	CASSWVVGHTDTQYF	TGCGCCAGCAGTTGGGTCGTTGGTCACACAGATACGCAGTATTTT
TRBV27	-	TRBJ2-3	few	CASTEGPDTQYF	TGTGCCAGCACCGAGGGCCCAGATACGCAGTATTTT
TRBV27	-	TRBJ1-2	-	CASSLYPNSVDGYTF	TGTGCCAGCAGTTTATACCCTAATTCGGTAGATGGCTACACCTTC
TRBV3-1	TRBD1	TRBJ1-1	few	CASSPTGQASNTEAFF	TGTGCCAGCAGCCCCACCGGACAGGCGTCAAACACTGAAGCTTTCTTT
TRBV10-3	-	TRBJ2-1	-	CAIRAGLNNEQFF	TGTGCCATCAGGGCAGGACTAAATAATGAGCAGTTCTTC
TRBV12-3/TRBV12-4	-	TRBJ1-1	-	CASSPPPGYTEAFF	TGTGCCAGCAGTCCCCCCCCCGGGTACACTGAAGCTTTCTTT
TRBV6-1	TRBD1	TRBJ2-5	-	CASRRGTGVVQETQYF	TGTGCCAGCAGGAGAGGGACAGGGGTCGTCCAAGAGACCCAGTACTTC
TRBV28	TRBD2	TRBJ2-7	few	CASRASGLAVYEQYF	TGTGCCAGCAGAGCCTCGGGACTAGCGGTGTACGAGCAGTACTTC
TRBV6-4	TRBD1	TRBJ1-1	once	CASSPGQGGTEAFF	TGTGCCAGCAGTCCGGGACAGGGAGGAACTGAAGCTTTCTTT
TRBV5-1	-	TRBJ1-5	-	CASSWQGNQPQHF	TGCGCCAGCAGCTGGCAGGGAAATCAGCCCCAGCATTTT
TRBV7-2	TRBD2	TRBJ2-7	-	CASSLVREHSYEQYF	TGTGCCAGCAGCTTAGTGCGGGAGCATTCCTACGAGCAGTACTTC
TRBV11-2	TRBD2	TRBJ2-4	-	CASSSTGTMDIQYF	TGTGCCAGCAGCTCTACCGGGACTATGGACATTCAGTACTTC
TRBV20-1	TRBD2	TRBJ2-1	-	CSASTRLAGGYGEQFF	TGCAGTGCTAGCACCCGACTAGCGGGAGGGTACGGTGAGCAGTTCTTC
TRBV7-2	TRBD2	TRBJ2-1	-	CASSLAASGRYNEQFF	TGTGCCAGCAGCTTAGCGGCTAGCGGGAGGTACAATGAGCAGTTCTTC
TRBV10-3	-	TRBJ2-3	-	CAISDPAFTDTQYF	TGTGCCATCAGTGATCCTGCCTTCACAGATACGCAGTATTTT
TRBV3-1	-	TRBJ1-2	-	CASSQDRRQSGGYTF	TGTGCCAGCAGCCAAGATAGGAGACAGTCGGGAGGCTACACCTTC
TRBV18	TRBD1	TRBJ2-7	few	CASSPGQGEQYF	TGTGCCAGCTCACCGGGACAGGGCGAGCAGTACTTC
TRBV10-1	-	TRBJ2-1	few	CASSADYRDEQFF	TGCGCCAGCAGTGCTGATTATCGAGATGAGCAGTTCTTC
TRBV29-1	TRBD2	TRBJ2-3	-	CSVEDPSGRAQRRDTQYF	TGCAGCGTTGAAGACCCTAGCGGGAGGGCCCAAAGGAGAGATACGCAGTATTTT
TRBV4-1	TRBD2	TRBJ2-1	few	CASSPGTSHYNEQFF	TGCGCCAGCAGCCCCGGGACTAGCCACTACAATGAGCAGTTCTTC
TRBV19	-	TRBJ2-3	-	CASSKGQNTDTQYF	TGTGCCAGTAGTAAAGGACAGAACACAGATACGCAGTATTTT
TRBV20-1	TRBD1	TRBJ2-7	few	CSASGFGQGVYEQYF	TGCAGTGCTAGTGGATTTGGACAGGGCGTTTACGAGCAGTACTTC
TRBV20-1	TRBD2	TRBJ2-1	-	CSAHKSGRVYNEQFF	TGCAGTGCCCACAAGAGCGGGAGGGTATACAATGAGCAGTTCTTC
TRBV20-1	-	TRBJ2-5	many	CSARMVAKETQYF	TGCAGTGCTAGGATGGTGGCCAAAGAGACCCAGTACTTC
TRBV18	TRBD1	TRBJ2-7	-	CASSRNTAGQGAWEQYF	TGTGCCAGCTCACGGAACACTGCGGGACAGGGGGCATGGGAGCAGTACTTC
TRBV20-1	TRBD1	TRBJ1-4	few	CSASSDRGVDEKLFF	TGCAGTGCTAGTTCAGACAGGGGCGTTGATGAAAAACTGTTTTTT
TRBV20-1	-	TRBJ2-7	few	CSATRVNEQYF	TGCAGTGCTACTAGGGTCAACGAGCAGTACTTC
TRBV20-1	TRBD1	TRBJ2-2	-	CSAAGTGGTGELFF	TGCAGTGCCGCGGGGACAGGGGGGACCGGGGAGCTGTTTTTT
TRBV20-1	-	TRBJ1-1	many	CSAGRGPNTEAFF	TGCAGTGCTGGAAGGGGACCGAACACTGAAGCTTTCTTT
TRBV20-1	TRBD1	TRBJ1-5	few	CSARDGRGTGNQPQHF	TGCAGTGCTAGAGATGGGAGAGGGACAGGGAATCAGCCCCAGCATTTT
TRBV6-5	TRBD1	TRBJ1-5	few	CASRRQGSNQPQHF	TGTGCCAGCAGGCGACAGGGTTCGAATCAGCCCCAGCATTTT